Below, 32 T cell receptor beta chains from the same sample are listed, as sequenced in a study of T cell responses to AZD1222 COVID-19 vaccine. Generated by immunoSEQ multiplex PCR, the TCRdb table keeps only in-frame clones and is missing some. This sample has 150,000 to 200,000 clones, with 94% found just once. This sample comprised peripheral blood, obtained on day 0 of AZD1222 vaccination. Receptors were obtained from an adult in good health.

The chain employs TRBV4-1 and TRBJ2-1; 9 bases match TRBD2. The germline V gene has CDR1 MGHRA and CDR2 YSYEKL. Unmatched junction bases numbered 7, after V lost 1 base and J lost 6 bases. The CDR3 sequence is 16 residues long. The CDR3 sequence: CASSQGAGGQGNEQFF. The CDR3 DNA follows: TGCGCCAGCAGCCAAGGGGCGGGAGGGCAAGGCAATGAGCAGTTCTTC.

This chain links TRBV6-6 with TRBJ1-5; D unclear. The germline V gene has CDR1 MNHNY and CDR2 SVGAGI (reference sequence). The CDR3 spans 13 residues. V was clipped by 3 bases and J by 5 bases, with 8 bases between them. The CDR3 bases are TGTGCCAGCAGTTATTACAAAGATCAGCCCCAGCATTTT. Translating it yields CASSYYKDQPQHF.

The V call is TRBV30, the J call TRBJ2-2; 7 bases are a match to TRBD1. Germline lookup yields CDR1 GTSNPN and CDR2 SVGIG (reference sequence). The trim removed 7 bases at V and 0 bases at J, leaving 2 bases unmatched. The CDR3 is 13 amino acids. The CDR3 bases are TGTGCCTTGGGACAGCCGAACACCGGGGAGCTGTTTTTT. As protein: CALGQPNTGELFF.

This rearrangement joins TRBV6-5 to TRBJ1-6; 8 bases agree with TRBD1. The germline V gene has CDR1 MNHEY and CDR2 SVGAGI. The CDR3 spans 15 residues. J lost 5 bases, V lost 8 bases, and 8 bases had no gene match. CDR3 coding DNA: TGTGCCAGCTCCCAGGGGGCGGCAAATAATTCACCCCTCCACTTT. Encoded protein: CASSQGAANNSPLHF.

The V gene is TRBV30, the J gene TRBJ2-7; 7 nucleotides agree with TRBD2. The ends lost 6 bases at V and 6 bases at J; junction bases unmatched: 11. The CDR3 runs 13 residues. In germline, CDR1 is GTSNPN, CDR2 SVGIG (reference sequence). CDR3 in DNA: TGTGCCTGTTCCGGGACTATTATTGGCGAGCAGTACTTC. Residues: CACSGTIIGEQYF.

CDR3 nucleotides: TGTGCCACCAGCACAACACGGGAGCGGGAGGTACATTACAATGAGCAGTTCTTC. Translation: CATSTTREREVHYNEQFF. The rearrangement uses TRBV15 and TRBJ2-1; 9 bases match TRBD2. The J segment lost 4 bases and the V segment lost 4 bases, leaving 14 bases of the junction unmatched. CDR1 is LNHNV and CDR2 is YYDKDF in the germline V gene (reference sequence). CDR3 length equals 18 residues.

In the case of this clone: Other nucleotide sequences in the sample specify the same CDR3. This chain connects TRBV28 to TRBJ2-2, with D perhaps matching TRBD2 (5 bases). V gave up 3 bases and J gave up 1 base, with 6 bases separating them. The germline V gene has CDR1 MDHEN and CDR2 SYDVKM. The CDR3 is 14 residues long. The CDR3 here is CASSFGGNTGELFF. The CDR3 DNA follows: TGTGCCAGCAGTTTTGGAGGGAACACCGGGGAGCTGTTTTTT.

This chain joins TRBV28 and TRBJ1-5; tentatively, D is TRBD1 (5 bases). Germline values: CDR1 MDHEN, CDR2 SYDVKM. With 6 bases removed from V and 0 bases from J, the gap between germline ends came to 21 bases. This CDR3 region has 18 residues. DNA of the CDR3: TGTGCCAGCAGCCCCGTCACATCCGACAGCTATAGCAATCAGCCCCAGCATTTT. Translating gives CASSPVTSDSYSNQPQHF.

The chain recombines TRBV7-9 with TRBJ2-5; 9 bases are a match to TRBD1. The trim removed 5 bases at V and 1 base at J, leaving 11 bases unmatched. The length of the CDR3 is 17 residues. Germline V gene lookup returns CDR1 SEHNR and CDR2 FQNEAQ (reference sequence). This CDR3 is CASSPRTGGFSQETQYF. DNA of the CDR3: TGTGCCAGCAGCCCGCGAACAGGGGGCTTCTCCCAAGAGACCCAGTACTTC.

This chain uses TRBV29-1 with TRBJ2-3, with a weak D call TRBD1 (5 bases). This CDR3 has 15 residues. V gave up 1 base and J gave up 3 bases, with 14 bases separating them. CDR1 SQVTM and CDR2 ANQGSEA come from the germline V gene. The CDR3 is CSVEARGSRTDTQYF. CDR3 nucleotide sequence: TGCAGCGTTGAAGCTAGGGGTTCTCGGACAGATACGCAGTATTTT.

The genes are TRBV10-1 and TRBJ2-6; tentatively, D is TRBD1 (5 bases). In germline, CDR1 is WNHNN, CDR2 SYGVQD (reference sequence). Trimming cost V 5 bases and J 0 bases, with 14 bases left between them. The CDR3 totals 17 residues. CDR3 amino acids: CASSQGSQLSGANVLTF. The CDR3 DNA follows: TGCGCCAGCAGTCAGGGCTCTCAACTCTCTGGGGCCAACGTCCTGACTTTC.

V usage is TRBV6-5 and J usage is TRBJ2-5; D is possibly TRBD2 (5 bases). The germline CDR1 and CDR2 sequences are MNHEY and SVGAGI. Trimming pared 5 bases from V and 3 bases from J, leaving 16 bases between. The CDR3 sequence is 15 residues long. Here the CDR3 reads CASSLVRSEKETQYF. CDR3 DNA: TGTGCCAGCAGTCTCGTTCGTAGCGAGAAAGAGACCCAGTACTTC.

This sequence joins TRBV19 and TRBJ1-4; D may be TRBD1 (6 bases). Germline loops: CDR1 LNHDA, CDR2 SQIVND (reference sequence). There are 14 residues in the CDR3. The ends were cut back, 10 bases at V and 3 bases at J, with 15 bases in the middle. CDR3 amino acids: CATQQGRSNEKLFF. The CDR3 DNA follows: TGTGCCACCCAACAGGGCAGGTCTAATGAAAAACTGTTTTTT.

The V and J genes are TRBV5-1 and TRBJ2-7, with TRBD1 matching over 7 bases. Germline CDR1 is SGHRS and CDR2 is YFSETQ. This CDR3 spans 13 amino acids. V shed 6 bases, J shed 5 bases, and the junction held 8 bases outside the gene matches. CDR3 loop: CASKTGTSDEQYF. The CDR3 coding sequence is TGCGCCAGCAAGACAGGGACCAGCGACGAGCAGTACTTC.

The V and J genes are TRBV10-3 and TRBJ1-2, with 8 bases aligning to TRBD1. The CDR3 spans 16 residues. Germline loops: CDR1 ENHRY, CDR2 SYGVKD. V lost 0 bases, J lost 4 bases, and 7 bases stayed unmatched. CDR3 DNA sequence: TGTGCCATCAGTGAGTCCAGGGGACAGGAACTCTATGGCTACACCTTC. Translated, it gives CAISESRGQELYGYTF.

The chain links TRBV27 to TRBJ1-4; 7 positions match TRBD1. The CDR3 sequence is 15 residues long. The V gene's germline CDR1 is MNHEY and CDR2 SMNVEV (reference sequence). V lost 6 bases and J lost 8; bases outside the gene matches: 12. CDR3 region: CASRIKPTGREKLFF. The CDR3 DNA is TGTGCCAGCAGGATAAAACCGACAGGGAGGGAAAAACTGTTTTTT.

The chain employs TRBV30 and TRBJ1-2; 7 positions agree with TRBD1. CDR3 length equals 15 residues. Looked up from germline, CDR1 is GTSNPN and CDR2 is SVGIG (reference sequence). With V trimmed by 0 bases and J by 0 bases, 4 bases remained unmatched. The CDR3 nucleotides read TGTGCCTGGAGTGTACAGGGGAATACTAACTATGGCTACACCTTC. It encodes CAWSVQGNTNYGYTF.

The chain carries TRBV5-1 and TRBJ2-7; the match to TRBD1 covers 8 bases. The ends lost 6 bases at V and 2 bases at J; junction bases unmatched: 13. The CDR3 sequence is 16 residues long. Germline CDR1 reads SGHRS; CDR2 reads YFSETQ. As DNA, the CDR3 is TGCGCCAGCAAATCCCACCCCGGGACAGGCCCCTACGAGCAGTACTTC. This encodes CASKSHPGTGPYEQYF.

The chain is built from TRBV5-8 and TRBJ2-7; 7 nucleotides align to TRBD1. Germline V gene lookup returns CDR1 SGHTS and CDR2 YDEGEE. The CDR3 is made up of 14 amino acids. V gave up 4 bases and J gave up 2 bases; unmatched junction bases: 6. The CDR3 nucleotides are TGTGCCAGCAGCCCCGACAGGGCCACCTACGAGCAGTACTTC. Translated, it gives CASSPDRATYEQYF.

V usage is TRBV5-4 and J usage is TRBJ2-3; TRBD2 agrees at 10 bases. The CDR3 loop spans 16 amino acids. Trimming at V came to 2 bases and at J to 4 bases, leaving 7 bases not matched to a gene. Germline V gene data show CDR1 as SGHNT and CDR2 as YYREEE (reference sequence). The CDR3 region has the DNA TGTGCCAGCAGCTTCAAAAGCGGGAGGGATTCAGATACGCAGTATTTT. It yields the protein CASSFKSGRDSDTQYF.

The chain couples TRBV6-4 to TRBJ1-5; D is perhaps TRBD1 (6 bases). V was cut by 3 bases and J by 4 bases, with 10 bases left in between. CDR1 and CDR2 (germline): MRHNA, SNTAGT. This CDR3 has 14 residues. This CDR3 is CASSEGQPNQPQHF. The DNA for the CDR3 is TGTGCCAGCAGTGAAGGACAGCCTAATCAGCCCCAGCATTTT.

The chain links TRBV28 to TRBJ2-7, with D perhaps TRBD2 (5 bases). The length of the CDR3 is 14 residues. Per the germline V gene, CDR1 is MDHEN and CDR2 is SYDVKM. V lost 3 bases and J 2 bases, leaving 11 bases between the germline ends. CDR3 region: CASSFYLGAYEQYF. DNA for the CDR3: TGTGCCAGCAGTTTTTATCTGGGAGCCTACGAGCAGTACTTC.

The gene calls are TRBV19 and TRBJ2-7; 8 positions match TRBD2. This CDR3 is built from 14 residues. J lost 3 bases, V lost 3 bases, and 4 bases had no gene match. Germline-derived CDR1 and CDR2 are LNHDA and SQIVND (reference sequence). CDR3 DNA sequence: TGTGCCAGTAGTATCGAACTAGCGGACTACGAGCAGTACTTC. It codes for CASSIELADYEQYF.

V gene TRBV2 combines with J gene TRBJ2-5; D not resolved. Germline values: CDR1 SNHLY, CDR2 FYNNEI. Trimming took off 4 bases at V and 1 base at J, with 10 bases between the two ends. The CDR3 loop spans 14 amino acids. CDR3 in amino acids: CASSAATVQETQYF. The CDR3 DNA sequence: TGTGCCAGCAGTGCTGCGACGGTCCAAGAGACCCAGTACTTC.

This clone occurred once. This chain links TRBV19 with TRBJ1-1; no firm D call. Germline V gene lookup returns CDR1 LNHDA and CDR2 SQIVND (reference sequence). Trimming took 8 bases from V and 4 from J, leaving 14 bases between them. The CDR3 is made up of 13 amino acids. The CDR3 bases are TGTGCCAGTGGCCTTACGGTCGGCACTGAAGCTTTCTTT. It translates to CASGLTVGTEAFF.

The rearrangement uses TRBV2 and TRBJ1-1; D perhaps matches TRBD1 (6 bases). The germline V gene has CDR1 SNHLY and CDR2 FYNNEI. The CDR3 runs to 14 residues. V lost 0 bases to trimming and J lost 10 bases, with 15 bases between them. The CDR3 sequence is CASSEALKQGGAFF. CDR3 nucleotide sequence: TGTGCCAGCAGTGAAGCGCTTAAACAGGGAGGAGCTTTCTTT.

In its sample, this clone was seen once. V and J are TRBV2 and TRBJ1-5; 7 nucleotides line up with TRBD1. Germline CDR1 SNHLY, CDR2 FYNNEI. The CDR3 extends over 13 amino acids. V shed 7 bases, J shed 9 bases, and the junction held 9 bases outside the gene matches. The CDR3 sequence: CASTAEGAMPQHF. For the CDR3, the DNA is TGTGCCAGCACGGCCGAGGGGGCGATGCCCCAGCATTTT.

CDR3 DNA: TGTGCCAGCAGCCATAACAGGGGGACCATGAACACTGAAGCTTTCTTT. This encodes CASSHNRGTMNTEAFF. V and J are TRBV4-2 and TRBJ1-1, with TRBD1 matching over 8 bases. The CDR3 loop spans 16 amino acids. V lost 3 bases and J lost 0; bases outside the gene matches: 6. From germline, CDR1 is LGHNA and CDR2 YNFKEQ.

This clone was seen only once. CDR3 amino acids: CASSNGANSNEQFF. In DNA form, the CDR3 reads TGTGCCAGCAGTAATGGGGCCAACAGCAATGAGCAGTTCTTC. The rearrangement joins TRBV6-5 to TRBJ2-1, with TRBD1 as a possible D gene (5 bases). The CDR3 totals 14 residues. CDR1 and CDR2 (germline): MNHEY, SVGAGI. Trimming shortened V by 5 bases and J by 6 bases, and 14 bases separated the two germline ends.

The chain is built from TRBV14 and TRBJ1-2; D not certain. Germline lookup yields CDR1 SGHDN and CDR2 FVKESK. Trimming cost V 0 bases and J 2 bases, with 10 bases left between them. The CDR3 contains 15 residues. CDR3 nucleotide sequence: TGTGCCAGCAGCCAAGAAGCCATCGGGAACTATGGCTACACCTTC. Protein product: CASSQEAIGNYGYTF.

CDR3 sequence reads: CASSFRDEQYF. CDR3 nucleotide sequence: TGCGCCAGCAGCTTTAGAGACGAGCAGTACTTC. V is TRBV5-1 and J is TRBJ2-7; no definite D call. The CDR3 runs to 11 residues. CDR1 is SGHRS, CDR2 YFSETQ, per germline. V was shortened by 2 bases and J by 5 bases, with 5 bases between the two germline ends.

The chain links TRBV27 to TRBJ1-1, with no clear D. Germline V CDR1 and CDR2: MNHEY, SMNVEV (reference sequence). Trimming removed 2 bases from V and 5 bases from J, with 9 bases in between. The CDR3 spans 13 residues. Written as DNA, the CDR3 is TGTGCCAGCAGTTTACGTGCTGGGACTGAAGCTTTCTTT. This translates into CASSLRAGTEAFF.